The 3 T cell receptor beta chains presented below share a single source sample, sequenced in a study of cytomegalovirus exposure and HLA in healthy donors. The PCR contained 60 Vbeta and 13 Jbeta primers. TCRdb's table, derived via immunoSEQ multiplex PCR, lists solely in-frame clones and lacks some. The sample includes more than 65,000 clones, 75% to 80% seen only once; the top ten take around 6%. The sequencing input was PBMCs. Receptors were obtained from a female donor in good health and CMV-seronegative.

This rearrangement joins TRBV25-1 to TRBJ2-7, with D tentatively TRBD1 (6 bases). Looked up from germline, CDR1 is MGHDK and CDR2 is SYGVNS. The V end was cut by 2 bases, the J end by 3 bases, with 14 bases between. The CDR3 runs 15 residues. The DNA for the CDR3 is TGTGCCAGCAGTGAAAAAAGGCAGGGGAGCTACGAGCAGTACTTC. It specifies CASSEKRQGSYEQYF.

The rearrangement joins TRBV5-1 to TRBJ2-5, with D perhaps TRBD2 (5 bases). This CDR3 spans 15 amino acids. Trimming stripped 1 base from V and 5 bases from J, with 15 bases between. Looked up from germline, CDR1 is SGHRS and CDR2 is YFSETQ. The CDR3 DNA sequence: TGCGCCAGCAGCTTGTACCGGGGAAGTGGGGAGACCCAGTACTTC. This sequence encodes CASSLYRGSGETQYF.

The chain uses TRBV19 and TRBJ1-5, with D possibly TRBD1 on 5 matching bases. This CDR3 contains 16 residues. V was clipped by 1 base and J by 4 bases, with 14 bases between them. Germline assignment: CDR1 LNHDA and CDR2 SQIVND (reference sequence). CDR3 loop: CASSIGGTRGNQPQHF. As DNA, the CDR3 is TGTGCCAGTAGTATAGGAGGTACAAGGGGAAATCAGCCCCAGCATTTT.